The 29 T cell receptor beta chains listed next were all sequenced from one sample in a study of blood T cell repertoires in COVID-19. The method was immunoSEQ multiplex PCR; TCRdb's version includes in-frame clones alone and lacks a portion of them. This table has around 290,000 clones, approximately 91% appearing once. The source material was PBMCs or T cells enriched from blood (not recorded which). The receptors shown here come from a middle-aged woman who had recovered from COVID-19.

This chain connects TRBV10-3 to TRBJ1-1; D is unresolved. CDR3 size: 14 residues. Germline V gene lookup returns CDR1 ENHRY and CDR2 SYGVKD. Trimming removed 0 bases from V and 1 base from J, with 6 bases in between. The CDR3 loop reads CAISESTRNTEAFF. The CDR3 DNA follows: TGTGCCATCAGTGAGTCGACAAGGAACACTGAAGCTTTCTTT.

This clone was recorded a few times. The chain combines TRBV11-1 with TRBJ1-3; D unclear. Trimming cost V 4 bases and J 7 bases, with 5 bases left between them. Germline V gene lookup returns CDR1 SGHAT and CDR2 FQDESV (reference sequence). CDR3 size: 11 residues. CDR3 residues: CASSSANTIYF. The CDR3, as DNA: TGTGCCAGCAGCTCCGCGAACACCATATATTTT.

The chain has TRBV5-4 and TRBJ2-7; 13 bases agree with TRBD2. Looked up from germline, CDR1 is SGHNT and CDR2 is YYREEE (reference sequence). The CDR3 loop spans 15 amino acids. The V segment lost 4 bases and the J segment 4 bases; nucleotides outside the gene matches: 5. The DNA for the CDR3 is TGTGCCAGCAGCCAAAGGACTAGCGGGAGTTACGAGCAGTACTTC. Its protein is CASSQRTSGSYEQYF.

This chain uses TRBV4-2 with TRBJ1-5; D is unresolved. V shed 1 base and J shed 4 bases, with 11 bases lying between them. The germline V gene encodes CDR1 LGHNA and CDR2 YNFKEQ. This CDR3 region has 15 residues. The CDR3 nucleotides read TGTGCCAGCAGCCAAGCGTCTTCCGTGAATCAGCCCCAGCATTTT. Translating gives CASSQASSVNQPQHF.

This clone was detected only once. The chain is built from TRBV19 and TRBJ2-1; tentative D call: TRBD2 (6 bases). Germline loops: CDR1 LNHDA, CDR2 SQIVND (reference sequence). The CDR3 runs to 15 residues. Trimming pared 7 bases from V and 0 bases from J, leaving 13 bases between. In DNA, the CDR3 is TGTGCCAGTACCTCCGTCGGGGGCTCCTACAATGAGCAGTTCTTC. Translation gives CASTSVGGSYNEQFF. The variable domain in full, with the rest retrieved from reference TRBV19 and TRBJ2-1, is DGGITQSPKYLFRKEGQNVTLSCEQNLNHDAMYWYRQDPGQGLRLIYYSQIVNDFQKGDIAEGYSVSREKKESFPLTVTSAQKNPTAFYLCASTSVGGSYNEQFFGPGTRLTVL.

The rearrangement joins TRBV5-5 to TRBJ1-2; 7 positions match TRBD1. The germline gives CDR1 SGHKS, CDR2 YYEKEE (reference sequence). The ends lost 2 bases at V and 4 bases at J; junction bases unmatched: 8. The CDR3 runs to 15 residues. The CDR3 coding sequence is TGTGCCAGCAGCTTAAGACAGGGAAGGACCTATGGCTACACCTTC. This gives the protein CASSLRQGRTYGYTF.

The gene calls are TRBV6-5 and TRBJ1-2; tentatively, D is TRBD1 (6 bases). Germline V gives CDR1 MNHEY, CDR2 SVGAGI. The V and J ends lost 3 bases and 8 bases respectively, with 16 bases between them. The CDR3 contains 14 residues. Here the CDR3 DNA reads TGTGCCAGCAGTTATGGGGGGGCGAGGGACGGCTACACCTTC. It is translated as CASSYGGARDGYTF.

The rearrangement joins TRBV2 to TRBJ2-3, with TRBD2 identical over 9 bases. The V gene's germline CDR1 is SNHLY and CDR2 FYNNEI. The J segment lost 1 base and the V segment lost 8 bases, leaving 7 bases of the junction unmatched. The CDR3 is 15 amino acids. CDR3 DNA sequence: TGTGCCAGCGGGGGACGGACTAGCGGCACAGATACGCAGTATTTT. This encodes CASGGRTSGTDTQYF.

This chain links TRBV28 with TRBJ1-1, with D possibly matching TRBD1 (5 bases). The germline gives CDR1 MDHEN, CDR2 SYDVKM. There are 15 residues in the CDR3. Trimming shortened V by 5 bases and J by 7 bases, and 20 bases separated the two germline ends. CDR3 in amino acids: CASSRPLGERIEAFF. The CDR3, as DNA: TGTGCCAGCAGTCGACCGTTAGGGGAACGAATTGAAGCTTTCTTT.

The rearrangement uses TRBV18 and TRBJ2-3; 7 bases match TRBD1. The ends lost 2 bases at V and 2 bases at J; junction bases unmatched: 4. Germline V gives CDR1 KGHSH, CDR2 LQKENI. The length of the CDR3 is 15 residues. CDR3 amino acids: CASSPSGTDTDTQYF. The CDR3 region has the DNA TGTGCCAGCTCACCATCCGGGACAGACACAGATACGCAGTATTTT.

The chain recombines TRBV11-3 with TRBJ1-4; 9 nucleotides agree with TRBD1. Per germline, CDR1 SGHNT and CDR2 YENEEA. Trimming took 5 bases from V and 3 from J; bases not matched to a gene: 4. The CDR3 length is 15 residues. As DNA, the CDR3 is TGTGCCAGCAGCAGATACAGGGGGCCTAATGAAAAACTGTTTTTT. The encoded protein is CASSRYRGPNEKLFF.

The CDR3 DNA is TGTGCCAGCAGCTTGGGTAGCGGGAGGGCCAATATCAATGAGCAGTTCTTC. It codes for CASSLGSGRANINEQFF. The chain combines TRBV5-5 with TRBJ2-1, with 11 bases fitting TRBD2. Germline-derived CDR1 and CDR2 are SGHKS and YYEKEE (reference sequence). V shed 0 bases, J shed 6 bases, and the junction held 8 bases outside the gene matches. This CDR3 is 17 amino acids long.

The chain recombines TRBV4-2 with TRBJ1-6; 12 bases line up with TRBD1. Germline V gene data show CDR1 as LGHNA and CDR2 as YNFKEQ. The CDR3 is 17 residues long. The V segment lost 0 bases and the J segment 6 bases; nucleotides outside the gene matches: 3. CDR3 amino acids: CASSQEGTGGSNSPLHF. In DNA, the CDR3 is TGTGCCAGCAGCCAAGAGGGGACAGGGGGCTCTAATTCACCCCTCCACTTT.

The chain is built from TRBV6-2 or TRBV6-3 and TRBJ2-7; no reliable D call. Germline CDR1 reads MNHEY; CDR2 reads SVGEGT. V lost 6 bases and J lost 3, with 18 bases in between. This CDR3 spans 15 amino acids. CDR3 nucleotides: TGTGCCAGCAGCCACGGCAGGCCCCTCAGCTACGAGCAGTACTTC. Translation: CASSHGRPLSYEQYF.

The chain is built from TRBV20-1 and TRBJ1-2; the D is unclear. The CDR3 totals 11 residues. Germline-derived CDR1 and CDR2 are DFQATT and SNEGSKA (reference sequence). Written as DNA, the CDR3 is TGCAGCTACTATACTAACTATGGCTACACCTTC. This sequence encodes CSYYTNYGYTF.

The chain uses TRBV18 and TRBJ2-7, with TRBD1 matching 10 bases. This CDR3 is built from 17 residues. After removal of 1 base from V and 1 base from J, the junction contained 7 bases not matched to a gene. Germline CDR1 reads KGHSH; CDR2 reads LQKENI. In DNA, the CDR3 is TGTGCCAGCTCACCACTCCTTGGACAGGGGGAATCCTACGAGCAGTACTTC. Encoded protein: CASSPLLGQGESYEQYF.

V usage is TRBV7-2 and J usage is TRBJ1-3, with a possible D match to TRBD1 (5 bases). Trimming removed 0 bases at V and 1 base at J, with 10 bases between. The CDR3 has 16 amino acids. Germline CDR1 reads SGHTA; CDR2 reads FQGNSA. CDR3 sequence reads: CASSLADTRSGNTIYF. CDR3 bases: TGTGCCAGCAGCTTAGCGGACACACGATCTGGAAACACCATATATTTT. The full variable domain, completed using reference TRBV7-2 and TRBJ1-3, is GAGVSQSPSNKVTEKGKDVELRCDPISGHTALYWYRQSLGQGLEFLIYFQGNSAPDKSGLPSDRFSAERTGGSVSTLTIQRTQQEDSAVYLCASSLADTRSGNTIYFGEGSWLTVV.

The chain recombines TRBV5-1 with TRBJ1-1; D remains ambiguous. V was clipped by 2 bases and J by 0 bases, with 5 bases between them. The germline V gene has CDR1 SGHRS and CDR2 YFSETQ. CDR3 size: 13 residues. CDR3 region: CASSLEVNTEAFF. As DNA, the CDR3 is TGCGCCAGCAGCTTAGAGGTGAACACTGAAGCTTTCTTT. Full variable domain (outside the CDR3, taken from reference TRBV5-1 and TRBJ1-1): KAGVTQTPRYLIKTRGQQVTLSCSPISGHRSVSWYQQTPGQGLQFLFEYFSETQRNKGNFPGRFSGRQFSNSRSEMNVSTLELGDSALYLCASSLEVNTEAFFGQGTRLTVV.

The chain couples TRBV30 to TRBJ2-3, with TRBD2 matching over 10 bases. The trim removed 0 bases at V and 5 bases at J, leaving 2 bases unmatched. CDR3 size: 14 residues. Germline values: CDR1 GTSNPN, CDR2 SVGIG (reference sequence). CDR3 nucleotide sequence: TGTGCCTGGAGTGTAGCGGGAGGGGGAGATACGCAGTATTTT. Protein product: CAWSVAGGGDTQYF.

About this clone itself: The sample has other DNA sequences that encode this CDR3 too. The rearrangement links TRBV6-5 to TRBJ1-3, with D tentatively TRBD1 (5 bases). Trimming took 0 bases from V and 2 from J, leaving 8 bases between them. Germline V gives CDR1 MNHEY, CDR2 SVGAGI. CDR3 length: 15 residues. DNA of the CDR3: TGTGCCAGCAGTTACTCAAGGACACCTGGAAACACCATATATTTT. Its translation is CASSYSRTPGNTIYF.

The sample holds one count of this clone. The chain carries TRBV19 and TRBJ1-3, with TRBD1 identical over 9 bases. The CDR3 length is 15 residues. V was pared by 7 bases and J by 3 bases, with 7 bases of the junction left unmatched. CDR1 and CDR2 from the germline V gene are LNHDA and SQIVND (reference sequence). The CDR3 region has the DNA TGTGCCAGTATCGCGGGACAGGGTTATGGAAACACCATATATTTT. Amino acid sequence: CASIAGQGYGNTIYF.

This clone came up many times. This rearrangement joins TRBV5-1 to TRBJ1-3; D gene unclear. V gave up 5 bases and J gave up 7 bases, with 7 bases separating them. Per germline, CDR1 SGHRS and CDR2 YFSETQ. CDR3 length equals 11 residues. CDR3 sequence: CASSDGNTIYF. In nucleotides, the CDR3 is TGCGCCAGCAGTGACGGGAACACCATATATTTT. The full variable domain, its missing parts supplied by reference TRBV5-1 and TRBJ1-3, is KAGVTQTPRYLIKTRGQQVTLSCSPISGHRSVSWYQQTPGQGLQFLFEYFSETQRNKGNFPGRFSGRQFSNSRSEMNVSTLELGDSALYLCASSDGNTIYFGEGSWLTVV.

This clone has just one count. The chain joins TRBV10-3 to TRBJ1-1; 10 positions agree with TRBD1. V gave up 3 bases and J gave up 4 bases; unmatched junction bases: 11. The CDR3 sequence is 17 residues long. Germline V gene sequence: CDR1 ENHRY, CDR2 SYGVKD. For the CDR3, the DNA is TGTGCCATCAGTGACCATTTAGGACAGGGGGGTGCCACTGAAGCTTTCTTT. It encodes CAISDHLGQGGATEAFF.

The V gene is TRBV6-5, the J gene TRBJ1-4, with D tentatively TRBD1 (5 bases). The CDR3 is made up of 14 amino acids. Per germline, CDR1 MNHEY and CDR2 SVGAGI. Trimming stripped 2 bases from V and 7 bases from J, with 11 bases between. The CDR3 bases are TGTGCCAGCAGTTACGCCCCGGGGGGTGAAAAACTGTTTTTT. This codes for CASSYAPGGEKLFF.

The J gene is TRBJ1-1, the V gene TRBV15; 7 bases fit TRBD1. Germline-derived CDR1 and CDR2 are LNHNV and YYDKDF (reference sequence). This CDR3 contains 15 residues. Germline trimming cut 0 bases from V and 3 bases from J; bases unmatched to any gene: 4. The CDR3 loop reads CATSRDYQGDTEAFF. CDR3 in DNA: TGTGCCACCAGCAGAGATTATCAGGGGGACACTGAAGCTTTCTTT.

The V and J genes are TRBV9 and TRBJ1-2; maybe TRBD1 (6 bases). The germline V gene encodes CDR1 SGDLS and CDR2 YYNGEE. This CDR3 has 13 amino acids. Trimming removed 0 bases at V and 7 bases at J, with 10 bases between. CDR3 bases: TGTGCCAGCAGCGTAGATCAGGGGCTTGGCTACACCTTC. Its protein is CASSVDQGLGYTF.

The V gene is TRBV7-2, the J gene TRBJ1-1; 8 nucleotides agree with TRBD1. This CDR3 spans 14 amino acids. Germline assignment: CDR1 SGHTA and CDR2 FQGNSA. The junction had 6 bases not matched to a gene; V was cut back by 5 bases and J by 4 bases. The DNA for the CDR3 is TGTGCCAGCAGCCGCTTAACAGGGGGCACTGAAGCTTTCTTT. Protein sequence: CASSRLTGGTEAFF.

CDR3 amino acids: CASSMAGRDSPLHF. The CDR3 DNA sequence: TGTGCCAGTAGTATGGCGGGAAGGGATTCACCCCTCCACTTT. The rearrangement joins TRBV19 to TRBJ1-6; D not resolved. The CDR3 is 14 residues long. Germline V CDR1 and CDR2: LNHDA, SQIVND (reference sequence). Trimming stripped 3 bases from V and 8 bases from J, with 11 bases between.

This clone was seen more than once but under ten times. This chain connects TRBV3-1 (or the pseudogene TRBV3-2) to TRBJ1-5; D is undetermined. With 4 bases removed from V and 6 bases from J, the gap between germline ends came to 10 bases. The CDR3 loop spans 13 amino acids. Germline-derived CDR1 and CDR2 are LGHDT and YNNKEL (reference sequence). The DNA of the CDR3 is TGTGCCAGCAGCCTACAGCGGGCTCAGCCCCAGCATTTT. Translation: CASSLQRAQPQHF.